The 27 T cell receptor beta chains below come from one sample, sequenced in a study of CD8+ T cells in alopecia areata. Investigators isolated RNA and reverse transcribed it into cDNA to act as the sequencing template. TCRdb's table, derived via immunoSEQ multiplex PCR, lists solely in-frame clones and lacks some. The sample has 110,000 to 150,000 clones, about three fifths seen once. The sequences come from CD4+ T cells sorted from blood, collected at week 0. The receptors derive from a human donor with alopecia areata.

CDR3 residues: CASSLWSRGARDYEQYF. CDR3 sequence (DNA): TGTGCCAGCAGCTTATGGTCGAGAGGGGCCAGGGACTACGAGCAGTACTTC. J is TRBJ2-7 and V is TRBV7-9; the D call may be TRBD1 or TRBD2 (5 bases each). V was pared by 2 bases and J by 3 bases, with 20 bases between. Per the germline V gene, CDR1 is SEHNR and CDR2 is FQNEAQ (reference sequence). CDR3 length: 17 amino acids.

The J gene is TRBJ2-5, the V gene TRBV30, with 10 bases aligning to TRBD1. V lost 8 bases, J lost 5 bases, and 8 bases stayed unmatched. Germline CDR1 GTSNPN, CDR2 SVGIG (reference sequence). The CDR3 length is 13 residues. The CDR3 region has the DNA TGTGCCGGACAGGGGGTCCGGGGTGAGACCCAGTACTTC. It specifies CAGQGVRGETQYF.

The V gene is TRBV7-2, the J gene TRBJ1-1; 8 bases are shared with TRBD1. The V gene's germline CDR1 is SGHTA and CDR2 FQGNSA. After removal of 2 bases from V and 4 bases from J, the junction contained 3 bases not matched to a gene. This CDR3 spans 14 amino acids. The CDR3 sequence is CASSLTGGTTEAFF. The CDR3 region has the DNA TGTGCCAGCAGCTTAACAGGGGGAACCACTGAAGCTTTCTTT. The variable domain in full, completed from reference TRBV7-2 and TRBJ1-1, reads GAGVSQSPSNKVTEKGKDVELRCDPISGHTALYWYRQSLGQGLEFLIYFQGNSAPDKSGLPSDRFSAERTGGSVSTLTIQRTQQEDSAVYLCASSLTGGTTEAFFGQGTRLTVV.

The chain carries TRBV7-2 and TRBJ1-2; D is unclear. The CDR3 is made up of 15 amino acids. V lost 7 bases to trimming and J lost 2 bases, with 17 bases between them. Germline V gene lookup returns CDR1 SGHTA and CDR2 FQGNSA. CDR3 in DNA: TGTGCCAGCACCCTCGACGTATACAACAACTATGGCTACACCTTC. Its protein product is CASTLDVYNNYGYTF.

The V call is TRBV5-1, the J call TRBJ1-2, with TRBD1 as a possible D gene (6 bases). The CDR3 sequence is 15 residues long. V dropped 4 bases and J dropped 8 bases, with 21 bases sitting between them. The germline gives CDR1 SGHRS, CDR2 YFSETQ. Here the CDR3 reads CASSLGPISGDGYTF. The CDR3 nucleotides read TGCGCCAGCAGCCTCGGCCCGATATCAGGGGACGGCTACACCTTC.

The J gene is TRBJ2-2, the V gene TRBV30; a weak D match, TRBD1 (5 bases). Trimming stripped 0 bases from V and 4 bases from J, with 9 bases between. The germline V gene encodes CDR1 GTSNPN and CDR2 SVGIG (reference sequence). The CDR3 consists of 14 residues. CDR3 sequence: CAWSVGQLTGELFF. For the CDR3, the DNA is TGTGCCTGGAGTGTCGGACAACTCACCGGGGAGCTGTTTTTT. Full variable domain (missing parts from reference TRBV30 and TRBJ2-2): SQTIHQWPATLVQPVGSPLSLECTVEGTSNPNLYWYRQAAGRGLQLLFYSVGIGQISSEVPQNLSASRPQDRQFILSSKKLLLSDSGFYLCAWSVGQLTGELFFGEGSRLTVL.

The chain is built from TRBV2 and TRBJ2-4; perhaps TRBD2 as D (6 bases). The V end lost 7 bases, the J end lost 0 bases, and 28 bases lay between the germline ends. The CDR3 consists of 20 residues. Germline assignment: CDR1 SNHLY and CDR2 FYNNEI. In DNA, the CDR3 is TGTGCCAGCAATCCGGGACTTCCTCTTCACGCGGAACTAGCCAAAAACATTCAGTACTTC. Protein: CASNPGLPLHAELAKNIQYF. The entire variable domain, with the rest obtained from reference TRBV2 and TRBJ2-4, is as follows: EPEVTQTPSHQVTQMGQEVILRCVPISNHLYFYWYRQILGQKVEFLVSFYNNEISEKSEIFDDQFSVERPDGSNFTLKIRSTKLEDSAMYFCASNPGLPLHAELAKNIQYFGAGTRLSVL.

This clone has only a few counts. The V and J genes are TRBV29-1 and TRBJ2-7, with TRBD1 matching over 9 bases. Germline-derived CDR1 and CDR2 are SQVTM and ANQGSEA. This CDR3 spans 14 amino acids. The V segment lost 7 bases and the J segment 4 bases; nucleotides outside the gene matches: 11. The CDR3 DNA reads TGCAGCGCGTCAGGCGGACAGGGGATTTACGAGCAGTACTTC. It codes for CSASGGQGIYEQYF.

This chain uses TRBV7-2 with TRBJ1-1; D is ambiguous. V was trimmed by 0 bases and J by 9 bases, leaving 5 bases between them. Germline assignment: CDR1 SGHTA and CDR2 FQGNSA. The CDR3 is 11 residues long. CDR3 in amino acids: CASSLAGKAFF. CDR3 DNA sequence: TGTGCCAGCAGCTTAGCGGGAAAAGCTTTCTTT.

This clone turned up a few times. J is TRBJ2-1 and V is TRBV19; D not certain. V lost 3 bases and J lost 5, with 14 bases in between. This CDR3 region has 15 residues. CDR1 and CDR2 from the germline V gene are LNHDA and SQIVND (reference sequence). In DNA form, the CDR3 reads TGTGCCAGTAGTATTTATGGGGATAATCACAATGAGCAGTTCTTC. Its translation: CASSIYGDNHNEQFF.

The chain joins TRBV30 to TRBJ2-1; D is ambiguous. This CDR3 contains 12 residues. CDR1 is GTSNPN and CDR2 is SVGIG in the germline V gene (reference sequence). V lost 0 bases, J lost 5 bases, and 5 bases lay in between. The CDR3 nucleotides read TGTGCCTGGAGTGTACTTCACAATGAGCAGTTCTTC. Its protein product is CAWSVLHNEQFF. Together with reference TRBV30 and TRBJ2-1, the CDR3 gives the full variable domain: SQTIHQWPATLVQPVGSPLSLECTVEGTSNPNLYWYRQAAGRGLQLLFYSVGIGQISSEVPQNLSASRPQDRQFILSSKKLLLSDSGFYLCAWSVLHNEQFFGPGTRLTVL.

The J gene is TRBJ2-7, the V gene TRBV5-5; 8 bases fit TRBD1. Trimming took 2 bases from V and 12 from J; bases not matched to a gene: 7. The CDR3 has 12 amino acids. CDR1 is SGHKS and CDR2 is YYEKEE in the germline V gene (reference sequence). Written as DNA, the CDR3 is TGTGCCAGCAGCTTCCGGACAGGGCCCAGGTACTTC. It translates to CASSFRTGPRYF.

This clone occurred a few times. The V gene is TRBV25-1, the J gene TRBJ2-7; unclear D gene. Trimming took off 3 bases at V and 5 bases at J, with 11 bases between the two ends. CDR1 and CDR2 (germline): MGHDK, SYGVNS. The CDR3 has 13 residues. The CDR3 is CASSEAGTDEQYF. The CDR3 DNA reads TGTGCCAGCAGTGAGGCAGGAACGGACGAGCAGTACTTC.

There are a few counts of this clone. J is TRBJ1-2 and V is TRBV29-1, with D uncertain. The V gene's germline CDR1 is SQVTM and CDR2 ANQGSEA. The CDR3 is 16 amino acids. V lost 5 bases to trimming and J lost 0 bases, with 19 bases between them. CDR3 DNA sequence: TGCAGCGTTCGGACCGGCCTGGCAGGTCCTAACTATGGCTACACCTTC. Translated, it gives CSVRTGLAGPNYGYTF.

CDR3 protein: CAWSFPLAEGPTEAFF. The CDR3 nucleotides read TGTGCCTGGAGTTTCCCCCTGGCAGAGGGCCCAACTGAAGCTTTCTTT. The V gene is TRBV30, the J gene TRBJ1-1; D not certain. Germline values: CDR1 GTSNPN, CDR2 SVGIG (reference sequence). This CDR3 has 16 amino acids. V was shortened by 2 bases and J by 5 bases, with 21 bases between the two germline ends. Supplemented by reference TRBV30 and TRBJ1-1, the full variable domain reads SQTIHQWPATLVQPVGSPLSLECTVEGTSNPNLYWYRQAAGRGLQLLFYSVGIGQISSEVPQNLSASRPQDRQFILSSKKLLLSDSGFYLCAWSFPLAEGPTEAFFGQGTRLTVV.

This chain joins TRBV19 and TRBJ1-2; no firm D call. CDR3 size: 15 residues. V was shortened by 2 bases and J by 8 bases, with 18 bases between the two germline ends. Germline CDR1 LNHDA, CDR2 SQIVND (reference sequence). The CDR3 region is CASSIPGRRVGGYTF. CDR3 bases: TGTGCCAGTAGTATACCAGGACGCCGTGTTGGCGGCTACACCTTC.

The chain is built from TRBV29-1 and TRBJ2-7; 7 bases fit TRBD2. Trimming cost V 4 bases and J 3 bases; bases outside gene matches: 9. The length of the CDR3 is 14 residues. CDR1 is SQVTM, CDR2 ANQGSEA, per germline. The CDR3 loop is CSVGRGSGGYEQYF. The CDR3 DNA is TGCAGCGTTGGGCGGGGGAGTGGAGGCTACGAGCAGTACTTC.

The rearrangement uses TRBV2 and TRBJ2-1, with 10 positions matching TRBD2. Germline V CDR1 and CDR2: SNHLY, FYNNEI. Trimming cost V 1 base and J 4 bases; bases outside gene matches: 7. CDR3 size: 17 residues. The CDR3 DNA reads TGTGCCAGCAGTGAAGTGCCTAGCGGGAGAACTTACAATGAGCAGTTCTTC. It specifies CASSEVPSGRTYNEQFF.

The table lists this clone with a few counts. The CDR3 region is CASSTDRFAEAFF. DNA of the CDR3: TGTGCCAGCAGCACCGACAGGTTCGCTGAAGCTTTCTTT. V and J are TRBV9 and TRBJ1-1; D might be TRBD1 (6 bases). Deletions cut 4 bases from V and 6 bases from J, with 13 bases between. The CDR3 loop spans 13 amino acids. CDR1 SGDLS and CDR2 YYNGEE come from the germline V gene. The full variable domain, in which reference TRBV9 and TRBJ1-1 provide the parts outside the CDR3, is DSGVTQTPKHLITATGQRVTLRCSPRSGDLSVYWYQQSLDQGLQFLIQYYNGEERAKGNILERFSAQQFPDLHSELNLSSLELGDSALYFCASSTDRFAEAFFGQGTRLTVV.

This chain connects TRBV7-2 to TRBJ2-5; D is perhaps TRBD1 (6 bases). This CDR3 has 14 residues. V was cut by 7 bases and J by 0 bases, with 12 bases left in between. The germline gives CDR1 SGHTA, CDR2 FQGNSA. CDR3 sequence: CASNPGTHQETQYF. CDR3 coding DNA: TGTGCCAGCAACCCCGGGACACACCAAGAGACCCAGTACTTC.

This clone was seen a handful of times. The J gene is TRBJ2-4, the V gene TRBV29-1; 11 bases agree with TRBD2. Germline V gene data show CDR1 as SQVTM and CDR2 as ANQGSEA. This CDR3 has 15 amino acids. V lost 7 bases and J lost 7; bases outside the gene matches: 12. CDR3 DNA sequence: TGCAGCGGGAGGGCTAGCGGGGGGCCGGGGAACATTCAGTACTTC. Translating it yields CSGRASGGPGNIQYF.

This sequence joins TRBV14 and TRBJ2-7; 8 positions agree with TRBD1. J lost 2 bases, V lost 4 bases, and 4 bases had no gene match. CDR1 is SGHDN and CDR2 is FVKESK in the germline V gene. CDR3 length: 14 amino acids. In DNA form, the CDR3 reads TGTGCCAGCAGCCTCGGACAGGGAACCTACGAGCAGTACTTC. This sequence encodes CASSLGQGTYEQYF.

As DNA, the CDR3 is TGCAGCGTAAGCTTGGCAGGGCCGAACACTGAAGCTTTCTTT. Protein sequence: CSVSLAGPNTEAFF. The chain employs TRBV29-1 and TRBJ1-1; D might be TRBD1 (5 bases). V gave up 6 bases and J gave up 1 base, with 15 bases separating them. The CDR3 has 14 amino acids. The germline V gene encodes CDR1 SQVTM and CDR2 ANQGSEA. Full variable domain (missing parts from reference TRBV29-1 and TRBJ1-1): SAVISQKPSRDICQRGTSLTIQCQVDSQVTMMFWYRQQPGQSLTLIATANQGSEATYESGFVIDKFPISRPNLTFSTLTVSNMSPEDSSIYLCSVSLAGPNTEAFFGQGTRLTVV.

The chain combines TRBV4-3 with TRBJ2-3; D ambiguous. V shed 2 bases and J shed 2 bases, with 17 bases lying between them. Germline loops: CDR1 LGHNA, CDR2 YSLEER. The CDR3 runs 17 residues. This CDR3 is CASSQRGPQAHTDTQYF. Written as DNA, the CDR3 is TGCGCCAGCAGCCAACGTGGGCCCCAGGCACACACAGATACGCAGTATTTT.

The CDR3 region has the DNA TGTGCCAGTAGGGATCCGGCAGATACGCAGTATTTT. Its protein product is CASRDPADTQYF. V and J are TRBV19 and TRBJ2-3; D not certain. V lost 6 bases and J lost 4, with 8 bases in between. The CDR3 sequence is 12 residues long. Per germline, CDR1 LNHDA and CDR2 SQIVND (reference sequence).

This clone appeared a few times. The chain has TRBV4-2 and TRBJ2-5, with 7 bases fitting TRBD2. Losses at the gene ends were 0 bases for V and 1 base for J; bases not matched to a gene: 5. Germline lookup yields CDR1 LGHNA and CDR2 YNFKEQ. This CDR3 contains 16 residues. CDR3 amino acids: CASSQEWRGTQETQYF. CDR3 coding DNA: TGTGCCAGCAGCCAAGAGTGGCGGGGGACCCAAGAGACCCAGTACTTC.

V and J are TRBV27 and TRBJ2-2, with D hard to call. Trimming shortened V by 6 bases and J by 7 bases, and 12 bases separated the two germline ends. The CDR3 loop spans 13 amino acids. The V gene's germline CDR1 is MNHEY and CDR2 SMNVEV (reference sequence). The CDR3 is CASRVFGVGELFF. In nucleotides, the CDR3 is TGTGCCAGCAGGGTATTTGGAGTCGGGGAGCTGTTTTTT.